Below are 32 T cell receptor beta chains sequenced from a single sample in a study of blood T cell repertoires in COVID-19 (dated by TCRdb to about 2020). The library was made by the immunoSEQ multiplex PCR assay. TCRdb stores this immuneACCESS table with in-frame sequences only. Part of the clones is absent; in the studies checked, under half of the shortfall reflects unresolved V genes, and no reason is known for the rest. The sample records about 260,000 clones, approximately 90% of which are singletons. In total, the top ten clones hold less than 0.9% of the sample. The sequenced sample consisted of PBMCs or T cells enriched from blood (not recorded which). The origin of the receptors is a man in his fifties or sixties who had been exposed to COVID-19.

V and J are TRBV28 and TRBJ1-5, with 9 positions matching TRBD1. The germline gives CDR1 MDHEN, CDR2 SYDVKM. The V and J ends lost 5 bases and 1 base, in that order; junction bases with no gene match: 6. The CDR3 runs 16 residues. DNA of the CDR3: TGTGCCAGCAGTAGACCGGGACAGGGAAGCAATCAGCCCCAGCATTTT. Amino acid sequence: CASSRPGQGSNQPQHF.

This chain uses TRBV5-8 with TRBJ1-1, with D perhaps TRBD1 (6 bases). The CDR3 has 14 amino acids. Germline V gene lookup returns CDR1 SGHTS and CDR2 YDEGEE. V dropped 1 base and J dropped 5 bases, with 12 bases sitting between them. The CDR3 DNA reads as TGTGCCAGCAGCTTGAGGAACAGGGAGACTGAAGCTTTCTTT. Translation gives CASSLRNRETEAFF. The variable domain in full, completed from reference TRBV5-8 and TRBJ1-1, reads EAGVTQSPTHLIKTRGQQATLRCSPISGHTSVYWYQQALGLGLQFLLWYDEGEERNRGNFPPRFSGRQFPNYSSELNVNALELEDSALYLCASSLRNRETEAFFGQGTRLTVV.

The V gene is TRBV14, the J gene TRBJ1-6; D call uncertain. Trimming cost V 3 bases and J 9 bases, with 3 bases left between them. The CDR3 is 11 amino acids. The germline gives CDR1 SGHDN, CDR2 FVKESK. The DNA for the CDR3 is TGTGCCAGCAGCCACGGTTCACCCCTCCACTTT. Its translation: CASSHGSPLHF.

The sample holds a few counts of this clone. The chain has TRBV13 and TRBJ1-6, with no clear D. V was trimmed by 7 bases and J by 10 bases, leaving 11 bases between them. The germline gives CDR1 PRHDT, CDR2 FYEKMQ (reference sequence). The CDR3 contains 12 residues. CDR3 nucleotides: TGTGCCAGCAACGAGGATAGGTCACCCCTCCACTTT. This codes for CASNEDRSPLHF.

The gene calls are TRBV19 and TRBJ1-1, with 7 bases identical to TRBD1. Germline CDR1 is LNHDA and CDR2 is SQIVND (reference sequence). V shed 5 bases and J 2 bases; nucleotides not matched to a gene: 2. This CDR3 has 13 amino acids. The CDR3 sequence is CASSRDRNTEAFF. As DNA, the CDR3 is TGTGCCAGTAGTCGGGACAGAAACACTGAAGCTTTCTTT.

In this sample, this clone turned up once. The chain links TRBV2 to TRBJ1-2, with 8 nucleotides matching TRBD1. The CDR3 extends over 13 amino acids. From germline, CDR1 is SNHLY and CDR2 FYNNEI. J lost 2 bases, V lost 7 bases, and 3 bases had no gene match. The CDR3 loop is CASIRQGNYGYTF. Written as DNA, the CDR3 is TGTGCCAGCATCAGACAGGGGAACTATGGCTACACCTTC.

The CDR3 DNA is TGTGCCAGCAGCTTAGGTGCGGGCGCCAACACAGATACGCAGTATTTT. Translating it yields CASSLGAGANTDTQYF. The chain couples TRBV7-2 to TRBJ2-3, with D tentatively TRBD2 (5 bases). Germline CDR1 SGHTA, CDR2 FQGNSA. The CDR3 covers 16 residues. Deletions cut 1 base from V and 2 bases from J, with 13 bases between.

CDR3: CSARGDYSTFF. In nucleotides, the CDR3 is TGCAGTGCTAGGGGGGACTACTCTACTTTCTTT. The V call is TRBV20-1, the J call TRBJ1-1, with a weak D call TRBD1 (5 bases). This CDR3 spans 11 amino acids. The germline V and J ends were trimmed by 3 bases and 12 bases, with 14 bases remaining between them. Per the germline V gene, CDR1 is DFQATT and CDR2 is SNEGSKA (reference sequence).

The V and J genes are TRBV7-9 and TRBJ1-1; TRBD1 aligns across 8 bases. Germline loops: CDR1 SEHNR, CDR2 FQNEAQ (reference sequence). The CDR3 extends over 14 amino acids. Germline trimming cut 0 bases from V and 5 bases from J; bases unmatched to any gene: 2. CDR3 protein: CASSLARGPTEAFF. The CDR3 DNA is TGTGCCAGCAGCTTAGCCAGGGGGCCGACTGAAGCTTTCTTT.

CDR3 sequence (DNA): TGTGCCAGTAGTATAGGAACAACTACCTTCTATGGCTACACCTTC. Its translation is CASSIGTTTFYGYTF. The V call is TRBV19, the J call TRBJ1-2; D gene uncertain. V gave up 1 base and J gave up 4 bases, with 13 bases separating them. This CDR3 has 15 amino acids. Germline V gene data show CDR1 as LNHDA and CDR2 as SQIVND (reference sequence).

V gene TRBV11-2 combines with J gene TRBJ2-1; 14 positions agree with TRBD2. CDR3 length: 15 amino acids. The V and J ends lost 5 bases and 4 bases, in that order; junction bases with no gene match: 1. Germline CDR1 reads SGHAT; CDR2 reads FQNNGV. The CDR3 DNA follows: TGTGCCAGCAGCCGGACTAGCGGGGGGTACAATGAGCAGTTCTTC. This translates into CASSRTSGGYNEQFF.

The CDR3 sequence is CASSLRDMREAFF. The CDR3 coding sequence is TGTGCCAGCAGTCTCCGGGACATGCGAGAAGCTTTCTTT. This chain uses TRBV2 with TRBJ1-1; D may be TRBD1 (6 bases). This CDR3 has 13 amino acids. The V end lost 5 bases, the J end lost 8 bases, and 15 bases lay between the germline ends. CDR1 is SNHLY and CDR2 is FYNNEI in the germline V gene.

This clone has just a few counts. The rearrangement uses TRBV10-3 and TRBJ1-3, with D perhaps TRBD1 (6 bases). The CDR3 spans 16 residues. Germline V CDR1 and CDR2: ENHRY, SYGVKD. Trimming took off 11 bases at V and 0 bases at J, with 20 bases between the two ends. CDR3 sequence reads: CAARGGFFSSGNTIYF. In DNA form, the CDR3 reads TGTGCCGCCCGAGGGGGTTTTTTCAGCTCTGGAAACACCATATATTTT.

In regard to this clone: In the same sample, other DNA sequences code for this CDR3. This chain connects TRBV2 to TRBJ1-5, with D unresolved. Trimming removed 3 bases at V and 2 bases at J, with 8 bases between. CDR1 is SNHLY and CDR2 is FYNNEI in the germline V gene. This CDR3 is 14 amino acids long. The CDR3 region is CASSEVGGNQPQHF. In DNA, the CDR3 is TGTGCCAGCAGTGAGGTGGGAGGCAATCAGCCCCAGCATTTT.

The rearrangement links TRBV10-3 to TRBJ1-1; perhaps TRBD1 as D (6 bases). Germline lookup yields CDR1 ENHRY and CDR2 SYGVKD. Trimming took off 6 bases at V and 10 bases at J, with 27 bases between the two ends. CDR3 length: 16 amino acids. DNA for the CDR3: TGTGCCATCAGGGACCCCATGGACAGTAGGGGACCCAGAGCTTTCTTT. Translation: CAIRDPMDSRGPRAFF.

This clone occurred once. This chain joins TRBV5-1 and TRBJ2-1; TRBD1 aligns across 8 bases. The V gene end was trimmed by 2 bases and the J gene end by 0 bases; junction bases not matched to a gene: 1. CDR3 length equals 15 residues. Germline values: CDR1 SGHRS, CDR2 YFSETQ. The DNA for the CDR3 is TGCGCCAGCAGCTTAACAGGGGGCTCCTACAATGAGCAGTTCTTC. Residues: CASSLTGGSYNEQFF.

The V and J genes are TRBV30 and TRBJ1-2; D ambiguous. Between the trimmed V and J ends, which lost 2 bases and 1 base, there was a span of 11 bases. CDR1 is GTSNPN and CDR2 is SVGIG in the germline V gene (reference sequence). CDR3 size: 14 residues. The CDR3 DNA is TGTGCCTGGAGTTCGTCAGTGATTAACTATGGCTACACCTTC. Amino acid sequence: CAWSSSVINYGYTF.

The chain's CDR3 is CASSQWAGEQYF. CDR3 in DNA: TGTGCCAGCAGCCAATGGGCAGGCGAGCAGTACTTC. The J gene is TRBJ2-7, the V gene TRBV3-1 (or the pseudogene TRBV3-2); D call uncertain. Looked up from germline, CDR1 is LGHDT and CDR2 is YNNKEL (reference sequence). Trimming removed 2 bases from V and 6 bases from J, with 8 bases in between. There are 12 residues in the CDR3.

This rearrangement joins TRBV5-4 to TRBJ1-3; 7 nucleotides align to TRBD1. Trimming at V came to 4 bases and at J to 0 bases, leaving 7 bases not matched to a gene. CDR3 size: 16 residues. Germline V gene data show CDR1 as SGHNT and CDR2 as YYREEE (reference sequence). The CDR3 reads CASSRDSAISGNTIYF. The CDR3 DNA follows: TGTGCCAGCAGCAGGGACAGCGCCATCTCTGGAAACACCATATATTTT.

The CDR3 here is CASSLNRAGEQYF. Here the CDR3 DNA reads TGTGCCAGCAGCTTAAATAGGGCGGGGGAGCAGTACTTC. The V and J genes are TRBV7-3 and TRBJ2-7, with D perhaps matching TRBD2 (6 bases). Trimming cost V 1 base and J 7 bases, with 11 bases left between them. The CDR3 runs to 13 residues. Germline CDR1 and CDR2: SGHTA and FQGTGA.

CDR3 region: CASSQPGLGSFGTQYF. The CDR3 nucleotides are TGTGCCAGCTCACAACCGGGACTAGGTTCTTTTGGCACGCAGTATTTT. V is TRBV18 and J is TRBJ2-3, with 8 bases lining up with TRBD2. Germline assignment: CDR1 KGHSH and CDR2 LQKENI. V lost 4 bases to trimming and J lost 9 bases; unmatched junction nucleotides: 15. The CDR3 has 16 amino acids.

The genes are TRBV18 and TRBJ1-2; 9 bases are shared with TRBD1. V lost 4 bases and J lost 4; bases outside the gene matches: 16. The germline V gene encodes CDR1 KGHSH and CDR2 LQKENI. CDR3 length equals 18 residues. CDR3 sequence reads: CASSRPGQGQLKPYGYTF. The CDR3 DNA follows: TGTGCCAGCTCACGACCGGGACAGGGACAACTCAAGCCCTATGGCTACACCTTC. Full variable domain (outside the CDR3, taken from reference TRBV18 and TRBJ1-2): NAGVMQNPRHLVRRRGQEARLRCSPMKGHSHVYWYRQLPEEGLKFMVYLQKENIIDESGMPKERFSAEFPKEGPSILRIQQVVRGDSAAYFCASSRPGQGQLKPYGYTFGSGTRLTVV.

V gene TRBV5-1 combines with J gene TRBJ1-1; the match to TRBD1 covers 7 bases. CDR1 and CDR2 from the germline V gene are SGHRS and YFSETQ. The V gene end was trimmed by 0 bases and the J gene end by 5 bases; junction bases not matched to a gene: 7. The CDR3 is made up of 15 amino acids. The CDR3 is CASSLEGAAGTEAFF. Here the CDR3 DNA reads TGCGCCAGCAGCTTGGAGGGGGCGGCGGGGACTGAAGCTTTCTTT.

This chain's CDR3 is CASTRTDRGELFF. In DNA, the CDR3 is TGTGCCAGCACCCGGACAGATCGGGGTGAGCTGTTTTTT. The chain has TRBV6-5 and TRBJ2-2, with D perhaps TRBD1 (6 bases). Germline V CDR1 and CDR2: MNHEY, SVGAGI. The V and J ends lost 7 bases and 11 bases respectively, with 17 bases between them. The CDR3 has 13 residues.

The CDR3 region is CASSPGGAATGELFF. The DNA for the CDR3 is TGTGCCAGCAGCCCCGGTGGAGCGGCCACCGGGGAGCTGTTTTTT. This rearrangement joins TRBV5-4 to TRBJ2-2, with a possible D match to TRBD2 (5 bases). The CDR3 is 15 residues long. V was pared by 4 bases and J by 4 bases, with 14 bases between. Germline V gene data show CDR1 as SGHNT and CDR2 as YYREEE (reference sequence). The full variable domain, completed using reference TRBV5-4 and TRBJ2-2, is ETGVTQSPTHLIKTRGQQVTLRCSSQSGHNTVSWYQQALGQGPQFIFQYYREEENGRGNFPPRFSGLQFPNYSSELNVNALELDDSALYLCASSPGGAATGELFFGEGSRLTVL.

V is TRBV5-1 and J is TRBJ2-7; D not resolved. Looked up from germline, CDR1 is SGHRS and CDR2 is YFSETQ. This CDR3 spans 13 amino acids. V lost 0 bases and J 6 bases, leaving 10 bases between the germline ends. CDR3 bases: TGCGCCAGCAGCTTGGATAGCTACGGCGAGCAGTACTTC. Residues: CASSLDSYGEQYF.

The CDR3 bases are TGTGCCACCCAAGGGAAGCGGGACACGCAGTATTTT. Translated, it gives CATQGKRDTQYF. The chain has TRBV7-9 and TRBJ2-3, with 7 bases lining up with TRBD2. The trim removed 10 bases at V and 9 bases at J, leaving 10 bases unmatched. Germline lookup yields CDR1 SEHNR and CDR2 FQNEAQ (reference sequence). CDR3 length: 12 residues.

This sequence joins TRBV6-7 and TRBJ2-5; 8 nucleotides match TRBD2. TRBV6-7 is assigned to the ORF class and has an uncertain function. The CDR3 contains 14 residues. V was pared by 9 bases and J by 0 bases, with 6 bases of the junction left unmatched. The CDR3 spells CASKIGRDQETQYF. In DNA form, the CDR3 reads TGTGCCAGTAAGATCGGGAGGGACCAAGAGACCCAGTACTTC.

The chain links TRBV6-4 to TRBJ2-1; TRBD2 matches at 12 bases. The germline CDR1 and CDR2 sequences are MRHNA and SNTAGT. Trimming cost V 4 bases and J 8 bases; bases outside gene matches: 3. This CDR3 spans 14 amino acids. The CDR3 reads CASSVLAGGYEQFF. The CDR3 nucleotides are TGTGCCAGCAGTGTACTAGCGGGAGGCTATGAGCAGTTCTTC.

The table lists this clone with a count of one. This sequence joins TRBV6-5 and TRBJ2-2; D might be TRBD2 (6 bases). Germline values: CDR1 MNHEY, CDR2 SVGAGI. The CDR3 consists of 14 residues. V was trimmed by 7 bases and J by 4 bases, leaving 13 bases between them. The CDR3 spells CASIGGLVTGELFF. Written as DNA, the CDR3 is TGTGCCAGCATAGGAGGGTTAGTCACCGGGGAGCTGTTTTTT.

The gene calls are TRBV27 and TRBJ2-5; D is possibly TRBD2 (7 bases). Trimming removed 6 bases from V and 5 bases from J, with 13 bases in between. The V gene's germline CDR1 is MNHEY and CDR2 SMNVEV (reference sequence). The CDR3 totals 13 residues. The CDR3 is CASRLRGGETQYF. The DNA of the CDR3 is TGTGCCAGCAGGCTGAGGGGGGGGGAGACCCAGTACTTC.

V gene TRBV9 combines with J gene TRBJ2-7; 9 bases are a match to TRBD1. V lost 5 bases and J lost 3; bases outside the gene matches: 6. The length of the CDR3 is 14 residues. Germline V CDR1 and CDR2: SGDLS, YYNGEE. The CDR3 region has the DNA TGTGCCAGCAGTACGGGACAGGGCGACTACGAGCAGTACTTC. Translated: CASSTGQGDYEQYF.